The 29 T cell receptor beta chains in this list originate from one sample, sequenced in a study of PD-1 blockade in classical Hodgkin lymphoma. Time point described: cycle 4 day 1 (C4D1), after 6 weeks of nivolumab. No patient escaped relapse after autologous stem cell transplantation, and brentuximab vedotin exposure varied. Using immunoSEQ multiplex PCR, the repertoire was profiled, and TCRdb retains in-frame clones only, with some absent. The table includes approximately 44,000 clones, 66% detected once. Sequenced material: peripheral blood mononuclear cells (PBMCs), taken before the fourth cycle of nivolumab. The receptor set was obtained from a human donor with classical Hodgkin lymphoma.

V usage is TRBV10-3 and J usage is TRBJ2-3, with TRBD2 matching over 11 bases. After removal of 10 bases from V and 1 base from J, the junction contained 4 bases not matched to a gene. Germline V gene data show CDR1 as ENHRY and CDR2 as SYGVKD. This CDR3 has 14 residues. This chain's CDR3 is CATKTSGGTDTQYF. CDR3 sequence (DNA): TGTGCCACCAAGACTAGCGGGGGCACAGATACGCAGTATTTT.

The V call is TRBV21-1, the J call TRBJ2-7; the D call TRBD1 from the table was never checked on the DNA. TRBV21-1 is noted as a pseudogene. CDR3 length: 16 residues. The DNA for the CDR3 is TGTGCCAGCAGCAAAAGAGGGACAGGGGGGCGATACGAGCAGTACTTC. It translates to CASSKRGTGGRYEQYF.

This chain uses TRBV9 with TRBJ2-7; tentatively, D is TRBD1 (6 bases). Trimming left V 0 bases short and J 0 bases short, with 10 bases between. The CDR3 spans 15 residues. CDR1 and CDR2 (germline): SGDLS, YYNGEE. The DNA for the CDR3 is TGTGCCAGCAGCGTAGAAGAGGGGGTCTCCTACGAGCAGTACTTC. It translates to CASSVEEGVSYEQYF.

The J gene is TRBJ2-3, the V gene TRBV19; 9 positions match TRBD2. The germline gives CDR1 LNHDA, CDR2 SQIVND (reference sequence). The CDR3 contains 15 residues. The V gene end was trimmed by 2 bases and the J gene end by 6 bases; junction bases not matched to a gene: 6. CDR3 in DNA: TGTGCCAGTAGTATATTGGCGGGGGGGCAGGATACGCAGTATTTT. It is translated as CASSILAGGQDTQYF.

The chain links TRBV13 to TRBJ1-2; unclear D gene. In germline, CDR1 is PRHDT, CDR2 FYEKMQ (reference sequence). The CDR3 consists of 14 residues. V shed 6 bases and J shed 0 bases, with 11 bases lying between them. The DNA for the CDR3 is TGTGCCAGCAGATCGATGACGGCTAACTATGGCTACACCTTC. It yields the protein CASRSMTANYGYTF.

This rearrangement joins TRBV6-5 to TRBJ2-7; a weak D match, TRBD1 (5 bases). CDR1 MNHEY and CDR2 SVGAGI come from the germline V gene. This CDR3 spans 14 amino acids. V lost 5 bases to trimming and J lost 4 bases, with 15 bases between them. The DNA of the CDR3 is TGTGCCAGCAGTGCCCAGGGCCCCCAATACGAGCAGTACTTC. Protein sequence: CASSAQGPQYEQYF.

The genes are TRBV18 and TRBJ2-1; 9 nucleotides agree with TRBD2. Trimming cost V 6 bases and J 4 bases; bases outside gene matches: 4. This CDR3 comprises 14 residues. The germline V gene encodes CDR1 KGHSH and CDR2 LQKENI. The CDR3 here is CASSPTSGYNEQFF. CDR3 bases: TGTGCCAGCTCCCCGACTAGCGGTTACAATGAGCAGTTCTTC.

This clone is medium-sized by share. CDR3 in DNA: TGTGCCAGCAGTTCGAACAGGGTTACGAACACTGAAGCTTTCTTT. This codes for CASSSNRVTNTEAFF. This sequence joins TRBV6-6 and TRBJ1-1; a possible D gene is TRBD1 (6 bases). Between the trimmed V and J ends, which lost 4 bases and 1 base, there was a span of 13 bases. This CDR3 comprises 15 residues. CDR1 and CDR2 (germline): MNHNY, SVGAGI (reference sequence).

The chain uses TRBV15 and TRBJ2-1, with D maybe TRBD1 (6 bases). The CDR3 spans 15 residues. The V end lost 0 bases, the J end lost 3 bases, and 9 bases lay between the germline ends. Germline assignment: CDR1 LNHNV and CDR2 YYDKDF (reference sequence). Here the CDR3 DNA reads TGTGCCACCAGCAGAGATAACAGGGTCTACAATGAGCAGTTCTTC. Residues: CATSRDNRVYNEQFF. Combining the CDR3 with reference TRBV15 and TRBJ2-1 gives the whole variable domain DAMVIQNPRYQVTQFGKPVTLSCSQTLNHNVMYWYQQKSSQAPKLLFHYYDKDFNNEADTPDNFQSRRPNTSFCFLDIRSPGLGDTAMYLCATSRDNRVYNEQFFGPGTRLTVL.

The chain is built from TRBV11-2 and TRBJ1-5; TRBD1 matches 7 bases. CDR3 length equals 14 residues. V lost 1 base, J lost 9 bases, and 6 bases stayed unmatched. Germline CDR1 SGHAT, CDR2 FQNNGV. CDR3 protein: CASSLGGGELPQHF. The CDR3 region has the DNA TGTGCCAGCAGCTTAGGAGGGGGCGAACTGCCCCAGCATTTT.

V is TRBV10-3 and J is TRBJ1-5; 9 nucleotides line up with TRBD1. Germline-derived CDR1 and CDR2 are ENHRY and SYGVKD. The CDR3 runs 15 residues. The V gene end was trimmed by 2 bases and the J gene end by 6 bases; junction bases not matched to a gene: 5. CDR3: CAISEVTGGSQPQHF. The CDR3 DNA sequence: TGTGCCATCAGTGAGGTCACAGGGGGCTCTCAGCCCCAGCATTTT.

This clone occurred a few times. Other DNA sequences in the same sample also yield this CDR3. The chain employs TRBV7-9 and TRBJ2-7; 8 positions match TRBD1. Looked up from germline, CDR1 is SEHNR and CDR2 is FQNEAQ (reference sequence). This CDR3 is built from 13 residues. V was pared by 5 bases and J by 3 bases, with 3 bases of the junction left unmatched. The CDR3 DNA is TGTGCCAGCAGCGTAGGACAGGGCTACGAGCAGTACTTC. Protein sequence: CASSVGQGYEQYF.

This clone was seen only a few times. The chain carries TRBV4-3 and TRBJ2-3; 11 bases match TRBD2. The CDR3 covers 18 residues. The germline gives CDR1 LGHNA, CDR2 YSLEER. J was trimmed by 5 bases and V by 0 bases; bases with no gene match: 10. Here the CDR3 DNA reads TGCGCCAGCAGCCAAGATCGAACCCTAGCGGGAGGTGTAGATACGCAGTATTTT. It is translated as CASSQDRTLAGGVDTQYF.

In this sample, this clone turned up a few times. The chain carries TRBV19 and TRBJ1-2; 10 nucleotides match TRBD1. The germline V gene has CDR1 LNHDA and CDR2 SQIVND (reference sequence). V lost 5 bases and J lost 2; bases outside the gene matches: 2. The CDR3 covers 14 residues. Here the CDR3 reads CASSRTGGNYGYTF. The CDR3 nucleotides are TGTGCCAGTAGTCGGACAGGGGGGAACTATGGCTACACCTTC.

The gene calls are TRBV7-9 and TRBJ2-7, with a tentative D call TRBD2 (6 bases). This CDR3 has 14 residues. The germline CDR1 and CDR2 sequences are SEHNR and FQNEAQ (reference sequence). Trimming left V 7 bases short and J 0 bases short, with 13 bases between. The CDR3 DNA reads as TGTGCCAGCAACGATCTGGGAGGCTCCTACGAGCAGTACTTC. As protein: CASNDLGGSYEQYF.

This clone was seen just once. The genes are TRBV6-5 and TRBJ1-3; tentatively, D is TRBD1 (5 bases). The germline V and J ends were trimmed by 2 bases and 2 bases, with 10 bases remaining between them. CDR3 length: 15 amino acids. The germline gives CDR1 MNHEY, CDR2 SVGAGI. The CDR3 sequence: CASSYQGTPGNTIYF. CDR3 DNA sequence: TGTGCCAGCAGTTACCAGGGCACGCCTGGAAACACCATATATTTT.

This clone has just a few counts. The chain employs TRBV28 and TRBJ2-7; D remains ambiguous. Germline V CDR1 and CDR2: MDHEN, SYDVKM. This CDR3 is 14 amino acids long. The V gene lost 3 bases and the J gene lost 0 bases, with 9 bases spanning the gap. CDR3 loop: CASSLYQDSYEQYF. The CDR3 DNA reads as TGTGCCAGCAGTTTGTACCAGGACTCCTACGAGCAGTACTTC. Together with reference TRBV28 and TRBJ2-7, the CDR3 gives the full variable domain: DVKVTQSSRYLVKRTGEKVFLECVQDMDHENMFWYRQDPGLGLRLIYFSYDVKMKEKGDIPEGYSVSREKKERFSLILESASTNQTSMYLCASSLYQDSYEQYFGPGTRLTVT.

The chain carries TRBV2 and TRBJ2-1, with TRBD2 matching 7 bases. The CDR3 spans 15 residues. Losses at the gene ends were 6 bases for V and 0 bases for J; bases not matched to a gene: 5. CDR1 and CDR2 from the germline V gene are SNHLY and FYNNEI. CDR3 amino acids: CASSTAGSSYNEQFF. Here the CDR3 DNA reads TGTGCCAGCAGCACAGCGGGATCCTCCTACAATGAGCAGTTCTTC.

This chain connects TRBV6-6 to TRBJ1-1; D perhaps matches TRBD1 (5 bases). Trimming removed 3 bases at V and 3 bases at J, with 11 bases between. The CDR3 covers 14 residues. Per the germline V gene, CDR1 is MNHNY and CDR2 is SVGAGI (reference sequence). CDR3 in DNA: TGTGCCAGCAGTTATGGGGGGACGGACACTGAAGCTTTCTTT. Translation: CASSYGGTDTEAFF.

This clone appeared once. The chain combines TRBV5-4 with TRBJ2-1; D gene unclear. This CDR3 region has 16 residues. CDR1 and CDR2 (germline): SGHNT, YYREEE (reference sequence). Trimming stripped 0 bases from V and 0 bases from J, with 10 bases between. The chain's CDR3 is CASSLVGVSSYNEQFF. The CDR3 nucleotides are TGTGCCAGCAGCTTGGTTGGAGTTAGCTCCTACAATGAGCAGTTCTTC. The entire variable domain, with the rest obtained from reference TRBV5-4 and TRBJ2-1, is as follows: ETGVTQSPTHLIKTRGQQVTLRCSSQSGHNTVSWYQQALGQGPQFIFQYYREEENGRGNFPPRFSGLQFPNYSSELNVNALELDDSALYLCASSLVGVSSYNEQFFGPGTRLTVL.

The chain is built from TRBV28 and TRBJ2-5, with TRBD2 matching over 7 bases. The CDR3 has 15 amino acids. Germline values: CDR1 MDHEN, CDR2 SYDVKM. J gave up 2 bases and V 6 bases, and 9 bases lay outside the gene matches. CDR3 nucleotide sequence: TGTGCCAGCAGGTACGGGGGGATAGCACAAGAGACCCAGTACTTC. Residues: CASRYGGIAQETQYF. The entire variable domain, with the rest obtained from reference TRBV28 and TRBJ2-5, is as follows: DVKVTQSSRYLVKRTGEKVFLECVQDMDHENMFWYRQDPGLGLRLIYFSYDVKMKEKGDIPEGYSVSREKKERFSLILESASTNQTSMYLCASRYGGIAQETQYFGPGTRLLVL.

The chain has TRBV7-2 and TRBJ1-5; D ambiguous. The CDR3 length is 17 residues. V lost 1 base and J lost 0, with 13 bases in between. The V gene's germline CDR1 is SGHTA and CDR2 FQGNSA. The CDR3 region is CASSLGDRWNSNQPQHF. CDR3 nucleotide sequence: TGTGCCAGCAGCTTAGGGGATCGGTGGAATAGCAATCAGCCCCAGCATTTT.

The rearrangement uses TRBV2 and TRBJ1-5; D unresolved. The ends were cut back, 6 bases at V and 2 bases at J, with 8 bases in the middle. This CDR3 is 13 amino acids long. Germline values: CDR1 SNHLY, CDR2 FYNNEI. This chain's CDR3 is CASRQLGNQPQHF. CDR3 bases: TGTGCCAGCAGACAGTTGGGCAATCAGCCCCAGCATTTT.

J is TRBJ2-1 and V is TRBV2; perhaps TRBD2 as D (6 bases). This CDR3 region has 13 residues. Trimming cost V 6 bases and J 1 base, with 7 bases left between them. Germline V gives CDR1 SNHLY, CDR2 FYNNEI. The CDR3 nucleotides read TGTGCCAGCAGCGGGACTTCCTACAATGAGCAGTTCTTC. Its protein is CASSGTSYNEQFF.

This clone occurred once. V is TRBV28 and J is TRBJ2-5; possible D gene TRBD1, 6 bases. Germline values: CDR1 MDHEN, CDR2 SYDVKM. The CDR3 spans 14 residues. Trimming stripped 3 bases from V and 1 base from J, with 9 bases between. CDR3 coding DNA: TGTGCCAGCAGTTTTACAGGGTCCCAAGAGACCCAGTACTTC. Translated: CASSFTGSQETQYF. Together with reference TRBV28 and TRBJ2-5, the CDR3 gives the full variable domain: DVKVTQSSRYLVKRTGEKVFLECVQDMDHENMFWYRQDPGLGLRLIYFSYDVKMKEKGDIPEGYSVSREKKERFSLILESASTNQTSMYLCASSFTGSQETQYFGPGTRLLVL.

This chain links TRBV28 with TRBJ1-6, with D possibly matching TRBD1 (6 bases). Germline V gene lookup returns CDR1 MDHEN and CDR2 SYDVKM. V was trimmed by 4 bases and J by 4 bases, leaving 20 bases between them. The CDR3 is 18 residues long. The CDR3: CASSYWTVLSRYNSPLHF. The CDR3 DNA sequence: TGTGCCAGCAGTTACTGGACAGTTCTCAGCCGTTATAATTCACCCCTCCACTTT.

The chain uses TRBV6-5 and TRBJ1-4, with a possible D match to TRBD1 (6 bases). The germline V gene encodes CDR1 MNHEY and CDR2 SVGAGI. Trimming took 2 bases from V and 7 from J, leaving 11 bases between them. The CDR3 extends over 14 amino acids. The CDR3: CASSYGQRGEKLFF. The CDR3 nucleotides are TGTGCCAGCAGTTACGGACAGAGAGGTGAAAAACTGTTTTTT.

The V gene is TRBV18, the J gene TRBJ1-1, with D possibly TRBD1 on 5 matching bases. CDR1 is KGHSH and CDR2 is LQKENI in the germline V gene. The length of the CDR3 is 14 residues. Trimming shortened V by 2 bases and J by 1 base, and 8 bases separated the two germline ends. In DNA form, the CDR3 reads TGTGCCAGCTCACCAAAGGACACGAACACTGAAGCTTTCTTT. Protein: CASSPKDTNTEAFF.

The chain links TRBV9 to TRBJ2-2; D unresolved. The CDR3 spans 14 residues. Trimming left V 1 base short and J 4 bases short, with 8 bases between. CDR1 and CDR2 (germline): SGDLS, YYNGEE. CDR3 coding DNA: TGTGCCAGCAGCGTATTAGATAGCACCGGGGAGCTGTTTTTT. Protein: CASSVLDSTGELFF.